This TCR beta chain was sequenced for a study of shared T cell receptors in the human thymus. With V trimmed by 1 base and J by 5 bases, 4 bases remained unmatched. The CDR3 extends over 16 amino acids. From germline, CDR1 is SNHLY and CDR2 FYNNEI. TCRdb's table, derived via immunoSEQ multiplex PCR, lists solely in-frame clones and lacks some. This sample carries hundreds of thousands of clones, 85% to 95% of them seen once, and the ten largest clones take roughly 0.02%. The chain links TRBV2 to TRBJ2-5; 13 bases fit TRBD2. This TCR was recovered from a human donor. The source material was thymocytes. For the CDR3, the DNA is TGTGCCAGCAGTGAAGGGGGACTAGCGGGAAGGGAGACCCAGTACTTC. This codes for CASSEGGLAGRETQYF.